These 16 T cell receptor beta chains originate from one sample sequenced in a study of blood T cells in healthy people across ages. It was with a sample-barcoded 5' primer and a J-beta primer mix that a second PCR of roughly 7 to 12 cycles was run. One entry per CDR3 protein, called by TCRdb with MiXCR from the 5' RACE reads. This table has more than 650,000 distinct CDR3 sequences, about a fifth appearing once. Sample: blood. The receptors originated from a man in his sixties or seventies in good health.

The chain recombines TRBV7-9 with TRBJ2-1; 12 bases map to TRBD1. Germline assignment: CDR1 SEHNR and CDR2 FQNEAQ (reference sequence). With 4 bases clipped from V and 9 bases from J, the junction kept 4 bases outside the gene matches. The CDR3 spans 14 residues. The CDR3, as DNA: TGTGCCAGCAGCTCTGGGACAGGGGGCCCTGAGCAGTTCTTC. This encodes CASSSGTGGPEQFF.

This clonotype has a handful of counts. J is TRBJ2-6 and V is TRBV28, with D perhaps matching TRBD1 or TRBD2 (5 bases each). CDR1 and CDR2 (germline): MDHEN, SYDVKM. V lost 6 bases and J lost 1, with 13 bases in between. The CDR3 has 16 amino acids. CDR3 DNA: TGTGCCAGCAGGGGGGACGTTCGGTCTGGGGCCAACGTCCTGACTTTC. Protein: CASRGDVRSGANVLTF.

V and J are TRBV7-3 and TRBJ2-7; 7 bases are shared with TRBD2. Germline loops: CDR1 SGHTA, CDR2 FQGTGA. V dropped 5 bases and J dropped 7; count of bases not matched to a gene: 11. The CDR3 runs to 14 residues. In DNA, the CDR3 is TGTGCCAGCAGCCACTCGGGGGGTACCGATGAGCAGTACTTC. Translating gives CASSHSGGTDEQYF. The variable domain in full, with the rest retrieved from reference TRBV7-3 and TRBJ2-7, is GAGVSQTPSNKVTEKGKYVELRCDPISGHTALYWYRQSLGQGPEFLIYFQGTGAADDSGLPNDRFFAVRPEGSVSTLKIQRTERGDSAVYLCASSHSGGTDEQYFGPGTRLTVT.

V gene TRBV6-6 combines with J gene TRBJ2-7; the match to TRBD1 covers 11 bases. With the DNA end fitting TRBJ2-5 better, the J assignment may be wrong. Germline V lookup: CDR1 MNHNY, CDR2 SVGAGI (reference sequence). The CDR3 has 15 amino acids. The CDR3: CASSPRDRGKETQYF. For the CDR3, the DNA is TGTGCCAGCAGTCCCCGGGACAGGGGGAAAGAGACCCAGTACTTC.

This clonotype has more than one count but fewer than ten. The V call is TRBV5-1, the J call TRBJ2-3, with TRBD2 matching over 14 bases. J was trimmed by 8 bases and V by 4 bases; bases with no gene match: 12. The CDR3 covers 17 residues. Germline V gene lookup returns CDR1 SGHRS and CDR2 YFSETQ. CDR3 protein: CASSPTGTSGRFVTQYF. CDR3 nucleotide sequence: TGCGCCAGCAGCCCAACCGGGACTAGCGGGAGATTTGTTACGCAGTATTTT.

This clonotype was counted between two and nine times. The rearrangement joins TRBV18 to TRBJ1-1, with 8 bases identical to TRBD1. The CDR3 totals 16 residues. Germline V lookup: CDR1 KGHSH, CDR2 LQKENI. Trimming at V came to 3 bases and at J to 5 bases, leaving 11 bases not matched to a gene. The DNA for the CDR3 is TGTGCCAGCTCACCGCGGCAGGGGGCGTCGAAAACTGAAGCTTTCTTT. It yields the protein CASSPRQGASKTEAFF.

CDR3 loop: CASSQGTSGAQETQYF. For the CDR3, the DNA is TGCGCCAGCAGCCAAGGGACTAGCGGGGCACAAGAGACCCAGTACTTC. J is TRBJ2-5 and V is TRBV5-1; 13 positions match TRBD2. The CDR3 has 16 residues. CDR1 and CDR2 from the germline V gene are SGHRS and YFSETQ. The V gene end was trimmed by 4 bases and the J gene end by 2 bases; junction bases not matched to a gene: 5.

This chain uses TRBV10-2 with TRBJ2-7; D perhaps matches TRBD2 (6 bases). The germline CDR1 and CDR2 sequences are WSHSY and SAAADI. V was clipped by 0 bases and J by 0 bases, with 9 bases between them. The CDR3 contains 15 residues. CDR3 sequence reads: CASSESVDYSYEQYF. In DNA form, the CDR3 reads TGCGCCAGCAGTGAGTCAGTGGACTACTCCTACGAGCAGTACTTC.

The table lists this clonotype with a few counts. This rearrangement joins TRBV20-1 to TRBJ2-5, with D tentatively TRBD1 (6 bases). There are 13 residues in the CDR3. The V and J ends lost 1 base and 4 bases respectively, with 10 bases between them. Germline values: CDR1 DFQATT, CDR2 SNEGSKA (reference sequence). The CDR3 is CSARGYRAETQYF. The CDR3 DNA is TGCAGTGCTAGAGGGTACAGGGCAGAGACCCAGTACTTC.

This clonotype has more than one count but fewer than ten. The rearrangement links TRBV2 to TRBJ2-3; D is possibly TRBD1 (5 bases). Germline V gene data show CDR1 as SNHLY and CDR2 as FYNNEI. V lost 6 bases, J lost 0 bases, and 13 bases lay in between. This CDR3 comprises 15 residues. The CDR3 region is CASSARTSSTDTQYF. The CDR3 nucleotides are TGTGCCAGCAGCGCCCGGACATCTAGCACAGATACGCAGTATTTT. Combining the CDR3 with reference TRBV2 and TRBJ2-3 gives the whole variable domain EPEVTQTPSHQVTQMGQEVILRCVPISNHLYFYWYRQILGQKVEFLVSFYNNEISEKSEIFDDQFSVERPDGSNFTLKIRSTKLEDSAMYFCASSARTSSTDTQYFGPGTRLTVL.

Regarding this clonotype: A read error is possible here, since a much larger clone lies one base away. The chain uses TRBV7-2 and TRBJ2-2; D may correspond to TRBD1 or TRBD2 (5 bases each). CDR1 SGHTA and CDR2 FQGNSA come from the germline V gene. V was clipped by 3 bases and J by 6 bases, with 11 bases between them. The CDR3 runs 14 residues. The chain's CDR3 is CASSFRGVAGELFF. The CDR3 nucleotides read TGTGCCAGCAGCTTCAGAGGGGTAGCCGGGGAGCTGTTTTTT.

This clonotype was seen a few times. The chain links TRBV9 to TRBJ2-1; D may be TRBD2 (6 bases). The V gene lost 2 bases and the J gene lost 0 bases, with 15 bases spanning the gap. This CDR3 region has 17 residues. Germline assignment: CDR1 SGDLS and CDR2 YYNGEE. The CDR3 DNA sequence: TGTGCCAGCAGCGTCCGACTAGAGCCAATCTCCTACAATGAGCAGTTCTTC. It is translated as CASSVRLEPISYNEQFF. The full variable domain, completed using reference TRBV9 and TRBJ2-1, is DSGVTQTPKHLITATGQRVTLRCSPRSGDLSVYWYQQSLDQGLQFLIQYYNGEERAKGNILERFSAQQFPDLHSELNLSSLELGDSALYFCASSVRLEPISYNEQFFGPGTRLTVL.

This clonotype has a handful of counts. The J gene is TRBJ2-7, the V gene TRBV24-1; 7 nucleotides agree with TRBD2. CDR3 length equals 13 residues. The junction had 3 bases not matched to a gene; V was cut back by 2 bases and J by 6 bases. Germline CDR1 KGHDR, CDR2 SFDVKD. In nucleotides, the CDR3 is TGTGCCACCAGTGATTGGGAGGGACCCGAGCAGTACTTC. Its protein product is CATSDWEGPEQYF.

This clonotype was found a few times. V gene TRBV12-3 or TRBV12-4 combines with J gene TRBJ2-3; D may correspond to TRBD1 or TRBD2 (6 bases each). V gave up 7 bases and J gave up 4 bases, with 12 bases separating them. The CDR3 runs 13 residues. The CDR3 sequence is CASTLGGPDTQYF. The CDR3 DNA sequence: TGTGCCAGCACCTTAGGGGGGCCAGATACGCAGTATTTT.

This clonotype has a handful of counts. The chain combines TRBV7-9 with TRBJ1-1, with D uncertain. V was shortened by 5 bases and J by 0 bases, with 19 bases between the two germline ends. The CDR3 is made up of 17 amino acids. Per the germline V gene, CDR1 is SEHNR and CDR2 is FQNEAQ (reference sequence). The CDR3 region is CASSINGGRQVNTEAFF. CDR3 in DNA: TGTGCCAGCAGCATAAATGGTGGACGGCAAGTGAACACTGAAGCTTTCTTT.

The V gene is TRBV7-6, the J gene TRBJ2-5; 7 nucleotides agree with TRBD1. V gave up 7 bases and J gave up 4 bases; unmatched junction bases: 21. Germline assignment: CDR1 SGHVS and CDR2 FNYEAQ. There are 18 residues in the CDR3. The CDR3 DNA is TGTGCCAGCATCCTTAGGGACAGCGCAAATCCCGAATCAGAGACCCAGTACTTC. It codes for CASILRDSANPESETQYF.